The 31 T cell receptor beta chains in this list originate from one sample, sequenced in a study of blood T cell repertoires in COVID-19. Libraries were prepared by immunoSEQ multiplex PCR; TCRdb keeps only in-frame clonotypes and omits some of them. The repertoire holds some 50,000 clones, with about 84% as singletons. The sample comprised peripheral blood. These receptors all stem from a woman between 55 and 75 years old with acute or convalescent COVID-19.

This chain joins TRBV28 and TRBJ2-7; D may be TRBD2 (5 bases). The CDR3 contains 13 residues. CDR1 is MDHEN, CDR2 SYDVKM, per germline. Trimming shortened V by 4 bases and J by 3 bases, and 10 bases separated the two germline ends. CDR3 in DNA: TGTGCCAGCAGTTCCCCGACTAACTACGAGCAGTACTTC. Encoded protein: CASSSPTNYEQYF. The full variable domain, completed using reference TRBV28 and TRBJ2-7, is DVKVTQSSRYLVKRTGEKVFLECVQDMDHENMFWYRQDPGLGLRLIYFSYDVKMKEKGDIPEGYSVSREKKERFSLILESASTNQTSMYLCASSSPTNYEQYFGPGTRLTVT.

J is TRBJ2-3 and V is TRBV3-1 (or the pseudogene TRBV3-2); a possible D gene is TRBD2 (5 bases). The V gene's germline CDR1 is LGHDT and CDR2 YNNKEL (reference sequence). The CDR3 is 20 amino acids. With 0 bases removed from V and 0 bases from J, the gap between germline ends came to 22 bases. The DNA of the CDR3 is TGTGCCAGCAGCCAAGATCGGGTGGGAGCGATCCGGGGTAGCACAGATACGCAGTATTTT. It codes for CASSQDRVGAIRGSTDTQYF.

This clone showed up just once. The chain carries TRBV6-1 and TRBJ1-4; a weak D match, TRBD1 (5 bases). CDR3 size: 16 residues. The germline V gene encodes CDR1 MNHNS and CDR2 SASEGT. V lost 0 bases and J lost 0, with 8 bases in between. The CDR3 reads CASSEATVTTNEKLFF. CDR3 DNA: TGTGCCAGCAGTGAAGCGACAGTTACAACTAATGAAAAACTGTTTTTT.

V and J are TRBV3-1 (or the pseudogene TRBV3-2) and TRBJ1-1; 8 nucleotides line up with TRBD1. V dropped 2 bases and J dropped 2; count of bases not matched to a gene: 4. The CDR3 is made up of 15 amino acids. CDR1 is LGHDT, CDR2 YNNKEL, per germline (reference sequence). CDR3 protein: CASSQSDRGNTEAFF. Written as DNA, the CDR3 is TGTGCCAGCAGCCAATCCGACAGGGGTAACACTGAAGCTTTCTTT.

This sequence joins TRBV9 and TRBJ1-3, with no clear D. V was cut by 1 base and J by 8 bases, with 10 bases left in between. Germline V gene lookup returns CDR1 SGDLS and CDR2 YYNGEE. The CDR3 totals 13 residues. The CDR3 loop is CASSVNSADTIYF. CDR3 DNA: TGTGCCAGCAGCGTAAATTCCGCGGACACCATATATTTT.

This rearrangement joins TRBV4-1 to TRBJ1-1; no definite D call. The V gene's germline CDR1 is MGHRA and CDR2 YSYEKL. This CDR3 contains 17 residues. V was clipped by 1 base and J by 0 bases, with 15 bases between them. CDR3 region: CASSQGVWSRMNTEAFF. The CDR3 DNA is TGCGCCAGCAGCCAAGGAGTTTGGTCAAGAATGAACACTGAAGCTTTCTTT.

This sequence joins TRBV10-3 and TRBJ2-3; tentative D call: TRBD2 (5 bases). Trimming cost V 10 bases and J 1 base, with 9 bases left between them. The CDR3 length is 12 residues. Germline CDR1 reads ENHRY; CDR2 reads SYGVKD. CDR3 sequence (DNA): TGTGCCACCACGAGGGGCACAGATACGCAGTATTTT. It codes for CATTRGTDTQYF.

The rearrangement uses TRBV9 and TRBJ2-5; TRBD2 aligns across 8 bases. This CDR3 is built from 16 residues. Germline CDR1 reads SGDLS; CDR2 reads YYNGEE. Trimming removed 0 bases from V and 4 bases from J; junction bases left unmatched: 8. CDR3 amino acids: CASSVAPGTRVETQYF. The DNA of the CDR3 is TGTGCCAGCAGCGTAGCTCCCGGGACTAGGGTAGAGACCCAGTACTTC.

J is TRBJ2-3 and V is TRBV6-6; 9 nucleotides agree with TRBD2. The V and J ends lost 5 bases and 0 bases, in that order; junction bases with no gene match: 6. Per germline, CDR1 MNHNY and CDR2 SVGAGI (reference sequence). CDR3 size: 16 residues. The CDR3 is CASSRAAGGSTDTQYF. The CDR3, as DNA: TGTGCCAGCAGTCGAGCAGCGGGGGGCAGCACAGATACGCAGTATTTT.

The chain recombines TRBV24-1 with TRBJ1-2, with 8 bases fitting TRBD1. Germline V gives CDR1 KGHDR, CDR2 SFDVKD. CDR3 length: 15 residues. Losses at the gene ends were 3 bases for V and 2 bases for J; bases not matched to a gene: 4. CDR3 in amino acids: CATSDTGQANYGYTF. In nucleotides, the CDR3 is TGTGCCACCAGTGATACGGGACAGGCGAACTATGGCTACACCTTC.

This rearrangement joins TRBV15 to TRBJ2-5; TRBD1 might be the D (6 bases). Trimming took 3 bases from V and 0 from J, leaving 11 bases between them. CDR1 and CDR2 (germline): LNHNV, YYDKDF (reference sequence). This CDR3 comprises 15 residues. The CDR3 region is CATSRGYRDQETQYF. The CDR3 DNA reads TGTGCCACCAGCAGGGGCTACAGGGACCAAGAGACCCAGTACTTC. The full variable domain, completed using reference TRBV15 and TRBJ2-5, is DAMVIQNPRYQVTQFGKPVTLSCSQTLNHNVMYWYQQKSSQAPKLLFHYYDKDFNNEADTPDNFQSRRPNTSFCFLDIRSPGLGDTAMYLCATSRGYRDQETQYFGPGTRLLVL.

V usage is TRBV6-1 and J usage is TRBJ2-7, with D uncertain. The V end was cut by 1 base, the J end by 7 bases, with 17 bases between. Germline V gene data show CDR1 as MNHNS and CDR2 as SASEGT. The CDR3 is 15 residues long. CDR3: CASSEGWAKDEEQYF. CDR3 in DNA: TGTGCCAGCAGTGAAGGGTGGGCCAAGGATGAAGAGCAGTACTTC.

CDR3 protein: CASSYRGTEAFF. CDR3 in DNA: TGTGCCAGTAGTTATCGGGGCACTGAAGCTTTCTTT. V and J are TRBV19 and TRBJ1-1, with unresolved D. Germline V gene lookup returns CDR1 LNHDA and CDR2 SQIVND (reference sequence). The V end lost 5 bases, the J end lost 4 bases, and 8 bases lay between the germline ends. This CDR3 comprises 12 residues.

V is TRBV24-1 and J is TRBJ1-5; no reliable D call. Trimming left V 1 base short and J 4 bases short, with 4 bases between. In germline, CDR1 is KGHDR, CDR2 SFDVKD. The CDR3 runs 13 residues. DNA of the CDR3: TGTGCCACCAGTGATTTCCAGAATCAGCCCCAGCATTTT. Translation gives CATSDFQNQPQHF.

The chain combines TRBV7-9 with TRBJ2-7, with 11 positions matching TRBD1. V shed 1 base and J 0 bases; nucleotides not matched to a gene: 11. Germline V CDR1 and CDR2: SEHNR, FQNEAQ (reference sequence). The CDR3 covers 19 residues. The chain's CDR3 is CASSLGRDRGYLSSYEQYF. CDR3 sequence (DNA): TGTGCCAGCAGCTTAGGCCGGGACAGGGGGTACCTGAGCTCCTACGAGCAGTACTTC. The full variable domain, in which reference TRBV7-9 and TRBJ2-7 provide the parts outside the CDR3, is DTGVSQNPRHKITKRGQNVTFRCDPISEHNRLYWYRQTLGQGPEFLTYFQNEAQLEKSRLLSDRFSAERPKGSFSTLEIQRTEQGDSAMYLCASSLGRDRGYLSSYEQYFGPGTRLTVT.

The genes are TRBV28 and TRBJ1-5, with D possibly matching TRBD1 (5 bases). From germline, CDR1 is MDHEN and CDR2 SYDVKM. The CDR3 runs 15 residues. Trimming took 4 bases from V and 2 from J, leaving 12 bases between them. The CDR3 protein is CASSSGGTGNQPQHF. The CDR3 nucleotides read TGTGCCAGCAGTTCGGGGGGAACAGGCAATCAGCCCCAGCATTTT.

This chain joins TRBV10-2 and TRBJ1-1; no clear D. Germline CDR1 WSHSY, CDR2 SAAADI. The CDR3 covers 13 residues. V lost 2 bases and J lost 4, with 8 bases in between. CDR3 DNA sequence: TGCGCCAGCAGTGAGAGCGTGGTCACTGAAGCTTTCTTT. Residues: CASSESVVTEAFF.

The chain is built from TRBV3-1 (or the pseudogene TRBV3-2) and TRBJ2-5; 9 bases are shared with TRBD2. Trimming cost V 4 bases and J 2 bases; bases outside gene matches: 2. Germline lookup yields CDR1 LGHDT and CDR2 YNNKEL (reference sequence). The CDR3 is 14 amino acids. The CDR3 DNA follows: TGTGCCAGCAGCCTTCTAGCGGGGCAAGAGACCCAGTACTTC. Amino acids: CASSLLAGQETQYF.

J is TRBJ2-1 and V is TRBV7-2, with 9 bases aligning to TRBD2. The V gene end was trimmed by 3 bases and the J gene end by 7 bases; junction bases not matched to a gene: 13. Germline CDR1 is SGHTA and CDR2 is FQGNSA. The CDR3 loop spans 17 amino acids. The CDR3 DNA follows: TGTGCCAGCAGCTTGTCCCCAGCGGGGGCGGGGGGGAATGAGCAGTTCTTC. This codes for CASSLSPAGAGGNEQFF.

The chain joins TRBV27 to TRBJ2-6, with D uncertain. V was cut by 3 bases and J by 2 bases, with 8 bases left in between. The CDR3 has 15 amino acids. Germline V gives CDR1 MNHEY, CDR2 SMNVEV (reference sequence). The DNA of the CDR3 is TGTGCCAGCAGTTTTATAAGCGCTGGGGCCAACGTCCTGACTTTC. It yields the protein CASSFISAGANVLTF.

On this clone: Other DNA sequences in this sample translate to the same CDR3. This rearrangement joins TRBV29-1 to TRBJ1-1; 10 positions agree with TRBD1. The CDR3 runs 12 residues. CDR1 and CDR2 from the germline V gene are SQVTM and ANQGSEA. Germline trimming cut 3 bases from V and 6 bases from J; bases unmatched to any gene: 1. The CDR3 here is CSVDGQGAEAFF. The CDR3 region has the DNA TGCAGCGTTGATGGACAGGGGGCTGAAGCTTTCTTT.

Notes on this clone: In the same sample, other DNA sequences code for this CDR3. The V gene is TRBV30, the J gene TRBJ2-7, with D possibly being TRBD2 (5 bases). The ends were cut back, 2 bases at V and 4 bases at J, with 30 bases in the middle. This CDR3 is 19 amino acids long. CDR1 is GTSNPN and CDR2 is SVGIG in the germline V gene (reference sequence). CDR3 residues: CAWSPFRGLYNPTYYEQYF. For the CDR3, the DNA is TGTGCCTGGAGTCCGTTTAGAGGGCTTTACAACCCCACTTATTACGAGCAGTACTTC.

In the case of this clone: Relative to the germline gene, one junction end is altered; a read error may explain this. The chain links TRBV11-2 to TRBJ1-1; 9 nucleotides agree with TRBD1. The CDR3 sequence is 17 residues long. CDR1 is SGHAT and CDR2 is FQNNGV in the germline V gene. CDR3 sequence (DNA): TGTGCCAGCAGATTAGGACAGGGGAGGCCAATGAACACTGAAGCTTTCTTT. Translated: CASRLGQGRPMNTEAFF.

The V call is TRBV2, the J call TRBJ2-5, with D possibly being TRBD2 (6 bases). This CDR3 comprises 15 residues. With 1 base removed from V and 7 bases from J, the gap between germline ends came to 16 bases. Germline V lookup: CDR1 SNHLY, CDR2 FYNNEI. CDR3 sequence (DNA): TGTGCCAGCAGTGAAGTAGGTCAGGGAGGCGGGACCCAGTACTTC. Encoded protein: CASSEVGQGGGTQYF.

The chain joins TRBV3-1 (or the pseudogene TRBV3-2) to TRBJ2-5; possible D gene TRBD2, 5 bases. CDR1 is LGHDT, CDR2 YNNKEL, per germline (reference sequence). The germline V and J ends were trimmed by 3 bases and 1 base, with 18 bases remaining between them. The length of the CDR3 is 17 residues. CDR3 nucleotides: TGTGCCAGCAGCCACACGTCCCAAGCGGAACTCCAAGAGACCCAGTACTTC. Protein product: CASSHTSQAELQETQYF.

The chain links TRBV2 to TRBJ2-4; 10 bases map to TRBD2. Per germline, CDR1 SNHLY and CDR2 FYNNEI. The V and J ends lost 5 bases and 3 bases, in that order; junction bases with no gene match: 7. The CDR3 extends over 16 amino acids. The CDR3 DNA sequence: TGTGCCAGCAGTCTACCTAGCGGGAGCGGCAAAAACATTCAGTACTTC. This codes for CASSLPSGSGKNIQYF.

The chain uses TRBV3-1 (or the pseudogene TRBV3-2) and TRBJ1-6, with 8 bases that match TRBD1. This CDR3 comprises 15 residues. V lost 4 bases and J lost 6; bases outside the gene matches: 5. Germline V gene lookup returns CDR1 LGHDT and CDR2 YNNKEL (reference sequence). The CDR3 is CASSPTGEGNSPLHF. Written as DNA, the CDR3 is TGTGCCAGCAGCCCGACAGGGGAGGGTAATTCACCCCTCCACTTT.

The rearrangement uses TRBV6-5 and TRBJ2-3; TRBD2 aligns across 7 bases. This CDR3 is 12 amino acids long. The V gene end was trimmed by 4 bases and the J gene end by 10 bases; junction bases not matched to a gene: 5. Germline CDR1 reads MNHEY; CDR2 reads SVGAGI. CDR3 sequence (DNA): TGTGCCAGCAGTTCCACGACTAGCTCGCAGTATTTT. It specifies CASSSTTSSQYF.

The V call is TRBV29-1, the J call TRBJ1-1, with TRBD1 as a possible D gene (6 bases). Deletions cut 5 bases from V and 4 bases from J, with 14 bases between. The CDR3 spans 13 residues. Per germline, CDR1 SQVTM and CDR2 ANQGSEA. CDR3 residues: CSVSQGMGTEAFF. The CDR3 bases are TGCAGCGTTTCCCAGGGGATGGGCACTGAAGCTTTCTTT.

The chain links TRBV6-5 to TRBJ1-1, with 8 positions matching TRBD1. CDR3 size: 11 residues. The V gene's germline CDR1 is MNHEY and CDR2 SVGAGI. Germline trimming cut 6 bases from V and 8 bases from J; bases unmatched to any gene: 2. The CDR3 DNA follows: TGTGCCAGCAGGAGACAGGGGGAAGCTTTCTTT. Translation gives CASRRQGEAFF.

This rearrangement joins TRBV27 to TRBJ1-6, with 10 bases matching TRBD1. The trim removed 5 bases at V and 5 bases at J, leaving 6 bases unmatched. The CDR3 contains 16 residues. CDR1 and CDR2 from the germline V gene are MNHEY and SMNVEV (reference sequence). The CDR3 DNA is TGTGCCAGCAGTCTCAAGGGACAGGGGAATAATTCACCCCTCCACTTT. Translation gives CASSLKGQGNNSPLHF.